A selection of T cell receptor beta chains follows, all from one sample in a study of T cell responses to AZD1222 COVID-19 vaccine. The method was immunoSEQ multiplex PCR; TCRdb's version includes in-frame clones alone and lacks a portion of them. This sample yields around 100,000 clones, of which around 94% are seen a single time; approximately 2.2% belongs to the top ten. This material consisted of peripheral blood, taken on day 0 of AZD1222 vaccination. The receptor source for this set is an adult in good health. The CDR3 runs from the conserved cysteine through the conserved F or W. The order of the fields is clone size, J gene, V gene, D gene, CDR3 protein, CDR3 DNA. D genes are given only for firm matches. Clone size is given for some rows only: seen once, a few or many times, or a class if the clone is expanded.

>few|TRBJ1-3|TRBV7-2|NA
CASRLSISGNTIYF
TGTGCCAGCAGGCTCTCTATCTCTGGAAACACCATATATTTT
>NA|TRBJ1-2|TRBV28|NA
CAIKGLRGYTF
TGTGCCATTAAGGGCTTACGTGGCTACACCTTC
>NA|TRBJ1-1|TRBV7-3|TRBD1
CASSIDRDTEAFF
TGTGCCAGCAGCATTGACAGGGACACTGAAGCTTTCTTT
>few|TRBJ1-6|TRBV5-4|NA
CASSPGRGDRSPLHF
TGTGCCAGCAGCCCCGGCCGGGGTGATAGATCACCCCTCCACTTT
>NA|TRBJ1-5|TRBV24-1|NA
CATSDLNNQPQHF
TGTGCCACCAGTGATTTGAACAATCAGCCCCAGCATTTT
>NA|TRBJ1-1|TRBV9|NA
CASSAGTEAFF
TGTGCCAGCAGCGCTGGCACTGAAGCTTTCTTT
>NA|TRBJ2-7|TRBV5-4|NA
CASSLDRSYEQYF
TGTGCCAGCAGCTTGGACAGGTCCTACGAGCAGTACTTC
>NA|TRBJ2-7|TRBV6-2/TRBV6-3|TRBD1
CASSYLVSTGGGYEQYF
TGTGCCAGCAGTTACTTGGTATCTACAGGGGGAGGCTACGAGCAGTACTTC
>NA|TRBJ2-2|TRBV5-1|NA
CASSLTQIKTGELFF
TGCGCCAGCAGCTTGACACAAATAAAAACCGGGGAGCTGTTTTTT
>NA|TRBJ1-2|TRBV20-1|NA
CSASRSANYGYTF
TGCAGTGCTAGTAGGTCGGCGAACTATGGCTACACCTTC
>NA|TRBJ2-5|TRBV5-6|NA
CASSLMPDGGTQYF
TGTGCCAGCAGCTTGATGCCGGACGGGGGGACCCAGTACTTC
>NA|TRBJ1-3|TRBV6-4|NA
CASSDSPGHLFGYF
TGTGCCAGCAGTGACTCTCCGGGACACCTTTTTGGGTATTTT
>NA|TRBJ2-7|TRBV11-3|TRBD1
CASSFTGGAYEQYF
TGTGCCAGCAGCTTTACAGGGGGAGCCTACGAGCAGTACTTC
>NA|TRBJ2-5|TRBV6-5|TRBD1
CASSRQGQNQETQYF
TGTGCCAGCAGTCGACAGGGACAGAACCAAGAGACCCAGTACTTC
>NA|TRBJ1-2|TRBV19|NA
CASSIGGPSYGYTF
TGTGCCAGTAGTATAGGCGGGCCAAGCTATGGCTACACCTTC
>NA|TRBJ2-7|TRBV10-2|NA
CASSEDTTYEQYF
TGCGCCAGCAGTGAAGACACTACCTACGAGCAGTACTTC